This T cell receptor beta chain was observed in a study of cytotoxic CD8 clonotypes in ibrutinib-treated CLL (dated by TCRdb to about 2021). Describing the broader study: The cohort was composed of more than ten relapsed/refractory and around 15 treatment-naive patients; IGHV unmutated status was identified in some 17 patients. Partial responses were observed in some 24 patients and complete responses in 2; after a median follow-up of around 68 months, remission was maintained in roughly 15 patients and progression was observed in approximately twelve. Response samples were obtained after a median of around 11 months of treatment, with a range of about 6 to 36 months. An average of about 250,000 productive templates and tens of thousands of productive rearrangements was obtained per sample. Of the approximately 86 participants in the trial, 25 to 30 had longitudinal samples available. Cryopreserved peripheral blood mononuclear cells were collected at three points: before therapy, at response, and at either sustained remission or disease progression. All remission and progressive disease samples were collected while patients were still receiving ibrutinib. General conclusions and limits of the study: At baseline, clonality was higher than in age-matched healthy donors and showed a strong correlation with circulating CD8+ T-cell counts. Public clonotypes were rare and either shrank or stayed stable during treatment, and the rise in clonality at ibrutinib response reflected expansion of private clonotypes. Lymph node repertoires were not examined, and the timing of sampling was not matched between patients in sustained remission and those whose disease progressed. Clonality increased at ibrutinib response, stayed stable in sustained remission, and fell back toward baseline at progression.

A MiSeq instrument was used for deep resolution sequencing, which targeted depths ranging from 1 in 1 million up to 1 in 200,000 T cells, with coverage averaging 10x for each clonotype. The immunoSEQ hsTCRB Kit was used to generate the TCR beta libraries. Concerning the study's data processing: Data were analyzed with ImmunoSEQ Data Assistant and ImmunoSEQ Analyzer, with V, D and J genes assigned per IMGT definitions. Clonality, which ranges from 0 to 1, was calculated as one minus the normalized Shannon entropy of productive rearrangement frequencies. Public clonotype analysis was restricted to overrepresented clonotypes comprising at least 0.05% of each patient's repertoire. About twelve repertoires from age-matched healthy donors, obtained from immuneACCESS, served as clonality controls. Imported from immuneACCESS, the table was reduced by TCRdb to in-frame sequences with V and J called. These copies leave out some clones; in studies compared against another copy, an unresolved V gene accounts for under half, and the cause of the remainder is not known. That table furnishes V, J and clone size, whereas the DNA furnished D and trimming. The sample table holds 150,000 or so clones, of which more than 80% were seen once. The ten most abundant clones make up 4.6% of the sample.

There are 13 amino acids in the CDR3, from cysteine to phenylalanine inclusive. The retained sequence is limited to the CDR3, 39 bases, with the frame set at the first base. As encoded in the germline V gene, CDR1 is SGHVS while CDR2 is FNYEAQ. V and J are truncated by 5 bases and 2 bases respectively, leaving an intervening sequence of 8 bases. With respect to this clone: It has no known antigen specificity. Nothing much larger sits one base from this clone, and base qualities are not available.

The time point label of this sample denotes: 20 to 25 months on ibrutinib. Approximately 2 micrograms of genomic DNA were extracted from cryopreserved PBMCs for TCR beta library preparation. Longitudinal blood samples from CLL patients receiving ibrutinib monotherapy were subjected to high-throughput TCR beta sequencing. The patients were enrolled in a single-center, open-label phase 2 trial of ibrutinib monotherapy. This sequence uses TRBV7-6 and TRBJ2-3; there is no confident call for the D gene. The sample was PBMCs, taken after 24 months of ibrutinib treatment. This TCR came from a human donor with chronic lymphocytic leukemia. The CDR3 region reads CASSTHPTDTQYF. The DNA is TGTGCCAGCAGCACGCACCCCACAGATACGCAGTATTTT.